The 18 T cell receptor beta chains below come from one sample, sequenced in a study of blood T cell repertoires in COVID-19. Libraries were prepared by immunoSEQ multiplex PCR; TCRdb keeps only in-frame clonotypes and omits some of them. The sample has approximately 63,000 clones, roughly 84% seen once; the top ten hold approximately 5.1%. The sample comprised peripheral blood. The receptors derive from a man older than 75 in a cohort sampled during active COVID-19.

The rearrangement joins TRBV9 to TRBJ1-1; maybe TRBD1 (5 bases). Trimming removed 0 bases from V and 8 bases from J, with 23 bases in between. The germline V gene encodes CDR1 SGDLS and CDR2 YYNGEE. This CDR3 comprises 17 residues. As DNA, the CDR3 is TGTGCCAGCAGCGTAGGGACATTGGGAATCCCGAGCGAGGAAGCTTTCTTT. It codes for CASSVGTLGIPSEEAFF.

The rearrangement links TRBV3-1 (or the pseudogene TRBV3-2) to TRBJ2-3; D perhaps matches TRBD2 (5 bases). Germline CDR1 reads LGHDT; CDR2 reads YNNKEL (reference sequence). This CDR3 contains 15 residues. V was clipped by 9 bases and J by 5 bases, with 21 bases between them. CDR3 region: CASRPGQPEGDTQYF. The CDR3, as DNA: TGTGCCAGTAGACCCGGGCAACCCGAGGGAGATACGCAGTATTTT.

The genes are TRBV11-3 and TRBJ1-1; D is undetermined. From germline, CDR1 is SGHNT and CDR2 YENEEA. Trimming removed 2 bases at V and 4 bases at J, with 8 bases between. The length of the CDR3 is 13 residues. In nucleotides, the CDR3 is TGTGCCAGCAGCTTATTGGCCAGCACTGAAGCTTTCTTT. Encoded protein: CASSLLASTEAFF.

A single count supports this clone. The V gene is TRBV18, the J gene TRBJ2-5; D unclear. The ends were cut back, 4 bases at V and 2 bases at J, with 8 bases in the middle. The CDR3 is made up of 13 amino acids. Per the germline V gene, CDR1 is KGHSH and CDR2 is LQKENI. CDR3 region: CASSQGAQETQYF. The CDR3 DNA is TGTGCCAGCTCACAAGGAGCACAAGAGACCCAGTACTTC.

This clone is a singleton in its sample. As DNA, the CDR3 is TGTGCCAGCAGCCCGGGGACAGGGAGCTCTGGGGCCAACGTCCTGACTTTC. Translation: CASSPGTGSSGANVLTF. This sequence joins TRBV11-3 and TRBJ2-6, with TRBD1 matching 9 bases. Germline-derived CDR1 and CDR2 are SGHNT and YENEEA. The CDR3 totals 17 residues. The ends lost 5 bases at V and 0 bases at J; junction bases unmatched: 5.

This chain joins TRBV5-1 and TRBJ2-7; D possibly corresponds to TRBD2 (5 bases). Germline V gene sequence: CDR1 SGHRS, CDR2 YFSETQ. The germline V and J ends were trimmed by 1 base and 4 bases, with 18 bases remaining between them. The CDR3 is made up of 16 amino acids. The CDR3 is CASSLYMGPPGYEQYF. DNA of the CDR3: TGCGCCAGCAGCTTGTACATGGGTCCCCCGGGGTACGAGCAGTACTTC. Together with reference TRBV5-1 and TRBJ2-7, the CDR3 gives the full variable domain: KAGVTQTPRYLIKTRGQQVTLSCSPISGHRSVSWYQQTPGQGLQFLFEYFSETQRNKGNFPGRFSGRQFSNSRSEMNVSTLELGDSALYLCASSLYMGPPGYEQYFGPGTRLTVT.

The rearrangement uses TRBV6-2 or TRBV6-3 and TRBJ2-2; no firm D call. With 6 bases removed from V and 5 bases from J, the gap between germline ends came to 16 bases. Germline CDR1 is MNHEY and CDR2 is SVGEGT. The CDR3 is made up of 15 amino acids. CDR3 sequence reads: CASSLTPLGTGELFF. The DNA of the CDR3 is TGTGCCAGCAGCCTGACTCCCCTCGGAACCGGGGAGCTGTTTTTT.

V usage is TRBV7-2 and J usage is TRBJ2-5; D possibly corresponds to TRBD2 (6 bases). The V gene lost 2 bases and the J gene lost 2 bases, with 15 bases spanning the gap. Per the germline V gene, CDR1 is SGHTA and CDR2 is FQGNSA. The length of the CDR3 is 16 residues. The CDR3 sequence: CASSLLSGGRQETQYF. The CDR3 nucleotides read TGTGCCAGCAGCTTACTAAGTGGGGGGAGACAAGAGACCCAGTACTTC.

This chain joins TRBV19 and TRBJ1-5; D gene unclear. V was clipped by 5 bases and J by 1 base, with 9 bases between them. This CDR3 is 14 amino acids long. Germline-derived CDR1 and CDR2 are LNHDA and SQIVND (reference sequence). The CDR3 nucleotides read TGTGCCAGTAGTCCTGTCCTCAGCAATCAGCCCCAGCATTTT. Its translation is CASSPVLSNQPQHF.

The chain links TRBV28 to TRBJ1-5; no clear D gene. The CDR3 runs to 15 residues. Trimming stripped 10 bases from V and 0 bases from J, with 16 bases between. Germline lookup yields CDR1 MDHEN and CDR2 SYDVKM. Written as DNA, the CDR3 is TGTGCCACCCAAATGGGCAGATTTAGCAATCAGCCCCAGCATTTT. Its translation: CATQMGRFSNQPQHF.

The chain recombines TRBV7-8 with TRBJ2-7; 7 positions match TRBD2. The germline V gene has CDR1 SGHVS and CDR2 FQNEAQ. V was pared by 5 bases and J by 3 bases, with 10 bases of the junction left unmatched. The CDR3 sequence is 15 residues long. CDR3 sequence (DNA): TGTGCCAGCAGCCCCCGGGAGGCCGTAATCTACGAGCAGTACTTC. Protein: CASSPREAVIYEQYF. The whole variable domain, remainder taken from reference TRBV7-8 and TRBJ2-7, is GAGVSQSPRYKVAKRGQDVALRCDPISGHVSLFWYQQALGQGPEFLTYFQNEAQLDKSGLPSDRFFAERPEGSVSTLKIQRTQQEDSAVYLCASSPREAVIYEQYFGPGTRLTVT.

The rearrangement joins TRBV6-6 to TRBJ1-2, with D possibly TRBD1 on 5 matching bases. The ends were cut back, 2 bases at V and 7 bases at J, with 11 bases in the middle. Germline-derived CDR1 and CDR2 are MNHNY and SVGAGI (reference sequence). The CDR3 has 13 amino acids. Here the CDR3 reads CASSYGGESGYTF. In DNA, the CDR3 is TGTGCCAGCAGTTACGGGGGGGAGAGTGGCTACACCTTC.

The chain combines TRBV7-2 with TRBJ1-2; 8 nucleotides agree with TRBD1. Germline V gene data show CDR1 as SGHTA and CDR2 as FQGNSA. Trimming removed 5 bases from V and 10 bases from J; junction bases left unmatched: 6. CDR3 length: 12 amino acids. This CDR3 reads CASSRLGQDYTF. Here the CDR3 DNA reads TGTGCCAGCAGCCGCTTGGGACAGGACTACACCTTC.

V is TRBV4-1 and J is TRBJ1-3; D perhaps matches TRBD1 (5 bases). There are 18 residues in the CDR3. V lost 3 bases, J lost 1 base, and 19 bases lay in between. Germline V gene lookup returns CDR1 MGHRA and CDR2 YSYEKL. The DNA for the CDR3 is TGCGCCAGCAGCCACGCCGGTTTGACCGGGACTTCTGGAAACACCATATATTTT. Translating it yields CASSHAGLTGTSGNTIYF.

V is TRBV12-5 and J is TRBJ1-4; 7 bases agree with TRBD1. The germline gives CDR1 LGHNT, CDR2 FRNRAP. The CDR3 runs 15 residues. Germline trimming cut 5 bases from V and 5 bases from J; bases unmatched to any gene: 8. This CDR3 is CASGPGQALNEKLFF. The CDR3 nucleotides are TGTGCTAGTGGTCCCGGACAGGCCCTCAATGAAAAACTGTTTTTT.

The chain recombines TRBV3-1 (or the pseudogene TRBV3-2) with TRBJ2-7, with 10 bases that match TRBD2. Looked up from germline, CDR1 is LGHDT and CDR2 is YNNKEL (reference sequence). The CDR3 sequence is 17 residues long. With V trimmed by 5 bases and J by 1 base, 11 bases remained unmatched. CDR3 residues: CASSKGLAAPLSYEQYF. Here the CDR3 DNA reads TGTGCCAGCAGCAAAGGACTAGCGGCTCCTCTTTCCTACGAGCAGTACTTC.

CDR3 nucleotides: TGTGCCAGCAGCTTAGCAGGAGGGACCGAGCAGTACTTC. Protein: CASSLAGGTEQYF. The chain is built from TRBV11-3 and TRBJ2-7; D might be TRBD2 (6 bases). Per the germline V gene, CDR1 is SGHNT and CDR2 is YENEEA. CDR3 size: 13 residues. V lost 1 base and J lost 6, with 10 bases in between.

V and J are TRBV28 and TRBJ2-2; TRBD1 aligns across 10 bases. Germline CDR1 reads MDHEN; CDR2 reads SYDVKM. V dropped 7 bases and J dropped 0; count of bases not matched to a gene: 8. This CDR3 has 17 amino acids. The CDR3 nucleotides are TGTGCCAGCATCAGCGGACAGGGGGTAACGAACACCGGGGAGCTGTTTTTT. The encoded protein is CASISGQGVTNTGELFF.